One and the same sample provided the 25 T cell receptor beta chains below, sequenced in a study of OX40 agonist ivuxolimab in advanced cancers. Clones were sequenced by immunoSEQ multiplex PCR, and TCRdb holds only the in-frame ones, with some missing. The sample records about 77,000 clones, around four fifths being singletons. The sequencing used CD4+ or CD8+ T cells sorted from blood, collected in a trial of the OX40 agonist ivuxolimab. Source of these receptors: an adult with an advanced solid tumor such as melanoma, head and neck, liver or kidney cancer.

This clone showed up just once. This chain uses TRBV5-1 with TRBJ2-7, with TRBD1 matching 10 bases. Trimming took 0 bases from V and 4 from J; bases not matched to a gene: 4. CDR3 length: 15 amino acids. Germline V gene data show CDR1 as SGHRS and CDR2 as YFSETQ. CDR3 coding DNA: TGCGCCAGCAGCTTGGCGGGACAGGGGAAATACGAGCAGTACTTC. It translates to CASSLAGQGKYEQYF.

The V gene is TRBV18, the J gene TRBJ1-1, with TRBD1 matching over 8 bases. Germline-derived CDR1 and CDR2 are KGHSH and LQKENI. V dropped 6 bases and J dropped 4; count of bases not matched to a gene: 10. The CDR3 extends over 15 amino acids. The CDR3 loop reads CASSRDRDRGTEAFF. Here the CDR3 DNA reads TGTGCCAGCTCCAGAGACCGAGACAGGGGCACTGAAGCTTTCTTT.

Points on this clone: The junction and the germline gene differ at one end; a read error may be behind it. The chain is built from TRBV6-5 and TRBJ1-6; D is unresolved. Germline CDR1 reads MNHEY; CDR2 reads SVGAGI. The CDR3 totals 8 residues. The CDR3 loop reads CASRCLPF. The CDR3 DNA is TGTGCCAGCAGATGCCTGCCCTTT.

The chain employs TRBV6-5 and TRBJ1-1, with D perhaps matching TRBD1 (5 bases). This CDR3 has 13 amino acids. Germline CDR1 MNHEY, CDR2 SVGAGI. Trimming cost V 4 bases and J 5 bases, with 11 bases left between them. In nucleotides, the CDR3 is TGTGCCAGCAGTTCGCCGGGGGGGACTGAAGCTTTCTTT. The encoded protein is CASSSPGGTEAFF.

The genes are TRBV6-5 and TRBJ2-5; unclear D gene. V was shortened by 6 bases and J by 2 bases, with 13 bases between the two germline ends. Germline V gives CDR1 MNHEY, CDR2 SVGAGI. The CDR3 has 14 amino acids. The CDR3 nucleotides are TGTGCCAGCAGCTCACCCTGGTTACAAGAGACCCAGTACTTC. The encoded protein is CASSSPWLQETQYF.

This clone came up a few times. This rearrangement joins TRBV5-4 to TRBJ2-2; D gene unclear. Looked up from germline, CDR1 is SGHNT and CDR2 is YYREEE (reference sequence). The germline V and J ends were trimmed by 2 bases and 6 bases, with 2 bases remaining between them. CDR3 length: 11 amino acids. CDR3 loop: CASSFAGELFF. The CDR3 nucleotides are TGTGCCAGCAGCTTCGCCGGGGAGCTGTTTTTT. Combining the CDR3 with reference TRBV5-4 and TRBJ2-2 gives the whole variable domain ETGVTQSPTHLIKTRGQQVTLRCSSQSGHNTVSWYQQALGQGPQFIFQYYREEENGRGNFPPRFSGLQFPNYSSELNVNALELDDSALYLCASSFAGELFFGEGSRLTVL.

The chain has TRBV10-3 and TRBJ1-2; D remains unclear. The germline CDR1 and CDR2 sequences are ENHRY and SYGVKD. Trimming left V 8 bases short and J 5 bases short, with 18 bases between. The CDR3 totals 14 residues. CDR3 in amino acids: CAIGGRSRAYGYTF. The DNA of the CDR3 is TGTGCCATCGGTGGGAGGTCTCGGGCGTATGGCTACACCTTC.

This chain joins TRBV5-1 and TRBJ2-1; D gene uncertain. The length of the CDR3 is 12 residues. CDR1 is SGHRS, CDR2 YFSETQ, per germline. The ends were cut back, 3 bases at V and 4 bases at J, with 5 bases in the middle. The CDR3 nucleotides read TGCGCCAGCAGCTCATATTACAATGAGCAGTTCTTC. This codes for CASSSYYNEQFF.

The chain links TRBV28 to TRBJ2-5; 10 bases fit TRBD2. Germline CDR1 is MDHEN and CDR2 is SYDVKM. The junction had 11 bases not matched to a gene; V was cut back by 5 bases and J by 5 bases. The CDR3 length is 16 residues. The CDR3 is CASSTLERGGRETQYF. In nucleotides, the CDR3 is TGTGCCAGCAGTACCCTTGAGCGGGGGGGCCGGGAGACCCAGTACTTC.

The chain carries TRBV4-1 and TRBJ2-1; 9 bases line up with TRBD2. Germline-derived CDR1 and CDR2 are MGHRA and YSYEKL. The CDR3 spans 16 residues. J gave up 3 bases and V 0 bases, and 3 bases lay outside the gene matches. Here the CDR3 DNA reads TGCGCCAGCAGCCAAGAAGGACTAGCGCACTACAATGAGCAGTTCTTC. Amino acids: CASSQEGLAHYNEQFF.

This clone was recorded once. The J gene is TRBJ1-3, the V gene TRBV19; D gene ambiguous. Germline CDR1 is LNHDA and CDR2 is SQIVND (reference sequence). This CDR3 has 15 residues. Trimming pared 0 bases from V and 7 bases from J, leaving 13 bases between. CDR3 sequence reads: CASSIDAAPRNTIYF. CDR3 coding DNA: TGTGCCAGTAGTATAGATGCAGCCCCCCGGAACACCATATATTTT.

This sequence joins TRBV9 and TRBJ1-1, with unresolved D. Germline V CDR1 and CDR2: SGDLS, YYNGEE. The CDR3 spans 12 residues. Trimming removed 4 bases at V and 7 bases at J, with 11 bases between. CDR3 sequence: CASSPQSLEAFF. CDR3 sequence (DNA): TGTGCCAGCAGCCCCCAATCCCTTGAAGCTTTCTTT.

This clone has just one count. The chain links TRBV9 to TRBJ2-3, with 8 positions matching TRBD2. CDR1 SGDLS and CDR2 YYNGEE come from the germline V gene. CDR3 length: 14 residues. The trim removed 5 bases at V and 6 bases at J, leaving 8 bases unmatched. The CDR3 spells CASSEGLAPDTQYF. The CDR3 DNA is TGTGCCAGCAGTGAAGGACTAGCTCCCGATACGCAGTATTTT.

The chain carries TRBV27 and TRBJ2-7; TRBD1 matches 12 bases. Trimming at V came to 4 bases and at J to 7 bases, leaving 8 bases not matched to a gene. This CDR3 region has 15 residues. Germline V gene sequence: CDR1 MNHEY, CDR2 SMNVEV (reference sequence). In DNA, the CDR3 is TGTGCCAGCAGTTCATCGGGACAGGGGGCGAGGGAGCAGTACTTC. This sequence encodes CASSSSGQGAREQYF.

The chain joins TRBV19 to TRBJ2-5, with D possibly TRBD2 on 5 matching bases. The germline V and J ends were trimmed by 8 bases and 7 bases, with 20 bases remaining between them. The CDR3 is 14 residues long. Germline V lookup: CDR1 LNHDA, CDR2 SQIVND (reference sequence). The CDR3 DNA reads as TGTGCCAGTTCTCCTGTCGGTCCGGGAAGGACCCAGTACTTC. This encodes CASSPVGPGRTQYF.

The gene calls are TRBV21-1 and TRBJ1-2. TRBV21-1 is a pseudogene segment. CDR3 length: 15 amino acids. The CDR3 sequence: CASSPRSANRDGYTF. CDR3 DNA: TGTGCCAGCAGCCCCCGCTCGGCAAATAGAGATGGCTACACCTTC.

The CDR3 DNA reads as TGCGCCAGCAGCCACGCTGGGGCAACGAACACTGAAGCTTTCTTT. Translating gives CASSHAGATNTEAFF. This sequence joins TRBV4-1 and TRBJ1-1; the D gene is possibly TRBD1 (5 bases). V lost 3 bases and J lost 1, with 12 bases in between. The germline V gene has CDR1 MGHRA and CDR2 YSYEKL. CDR3 size: 15 residues.

This rearrangement joins TRBV7-8 to TRBJ1-1, with no clear D. The germline V and J ends were trimmed by 5 bases and 3 bases, with 13 bases remaining between them. Per the germline V gene, CDR1 is SGHVS and CDR2 is FQNEAQ. This CDR3 region has 14 residues. The CDR3 region is CASSRRRSDTEAFF. In nucleotides, the CDR3 is TGTGCCAGCAGCCGCCGAAGAAGCGACACTGAAGCTTTCTTT.

The chain couples TRBV2 to TRBJ1-6, with a tentative D call TRBD1 (6 bases). In germline, CDR1 is SNHLY, CDR2 FYNNEI. With 7 bases removed from V and 6 bases from J, the gap between germline ends came to 10 bases. The CDR3 spans 13 residues. The CDR3: CASNPRGNSPLHF. The DNA of the CDR3 is TGTGCCAGCAACCCCAGGGGTAATTCACCCCTCCACTTT.

The chain carries TRBV6-5 and TRBJ2-5; 8 nucleotides match TRBD1. V lost 6 bases, J lost 3 bases, and 0 bases stayed unmatched. Per germline, CDR1 MNHEY and CDR2 SVGAGI. The CDR3 extends over 12 amino acids. The CDR3 DNA reads as TGTGCCAGCAGGGGACAGGAAGAGACCCAGTACTTC. Protein sequence: CASRGQEETQYF.

The chain has TRBV19 and TRBJ2-3; TRBD2 matches 10 bases. This CDR3 spans 15 amino acids. J was trimmed by 3 bases and V by 6 bases; bases with no gene match: 6. Germline assignment: CDR1 LNHDA and CDR2 SQIVND (reference sequence). CDR3: CASSSSGGATDTQYF. CDR3 bases: TGTGCCAGTAGCTCGAGCGGGGGGGCGACAGATACGCAGTATTTT.

The chain uses TRBV27 and TRBJ1-1; D may be TRBD1 (6 bases). Trimming took 8 bases from V and 3 from J, leaving 13 bases between them. This CDR3 is 13 amino acids long. Germline CDR1 and CDR2: MNHEY and SMNVEV (reference sequence). The CDR3 DNA reads as TGTGCCAGCTCCAGGGGCGAGGACACTGAAGCTTTCTTT. Protein: CASSRGEDTEAFF.

This clone was seen a single time. CDR3 coding DNA: TGTGCCAGTAAGAGGGGACAGGGAGCCGAGCAGTACTTC. Translating gives CASKRGQGAEQYF. V gene TRBV19 combines with J gene TRBJ2-7; 9 bases line up with TRBD1. The V and J ends lost 7 bases and 6 bases, in that order; junction bases with no gene match: 7. The CDR3 runs to 13 residues. Per germline, CDR1 LNHDA and CDR2 SQIVND (reference sequence). The full variable domain, in which reference TRBV19 and TRBJ2-7 provide the parts outside the CDR3, is DGGITQSPKYLFRKEGQNVTLSCEQNLNHDAMYWYRQDPGQGLRLIYYSQIVNDFQKGDIAEGYSVSREKKESFPLTVTSAQKNPTAFYLCASKRGQGAEQYFGPGTRLTVT.

The chain has TRBV6-5 and TRBJ1-2, with 7 nucleotides matching TRBD1. The CDR3 has 13 residues. In germline, CDR1 is MNHEY, CDR2 SVGAGI. V dropped 2 bases and J dropped 7; count of bases not matched to a gene: 4. CDR3 sequence: CASSYQQGGGYTF. The CDR3 DNA reads TGTGCCAGCAGTTACCAGCAGGGGGGTGGCTACACCTTC.

This chain connects TRBV7-2 to TRBJ2-7; D may be TRBD1 (5 bases). The CDR3 is 15 amino acids. The germline V gene encodes CDR1 SGHTA and CDR2 FQGNSA. Deletions cut 1 base from V and 2 bases from J, with 12 bases between. CDR3 coding DNA: TGTGCCAGCAGCTTAGATAGTCAGGGCCCCTACGAGCAGTACTTC. It translates to CASSLDSQGPYEQYF.